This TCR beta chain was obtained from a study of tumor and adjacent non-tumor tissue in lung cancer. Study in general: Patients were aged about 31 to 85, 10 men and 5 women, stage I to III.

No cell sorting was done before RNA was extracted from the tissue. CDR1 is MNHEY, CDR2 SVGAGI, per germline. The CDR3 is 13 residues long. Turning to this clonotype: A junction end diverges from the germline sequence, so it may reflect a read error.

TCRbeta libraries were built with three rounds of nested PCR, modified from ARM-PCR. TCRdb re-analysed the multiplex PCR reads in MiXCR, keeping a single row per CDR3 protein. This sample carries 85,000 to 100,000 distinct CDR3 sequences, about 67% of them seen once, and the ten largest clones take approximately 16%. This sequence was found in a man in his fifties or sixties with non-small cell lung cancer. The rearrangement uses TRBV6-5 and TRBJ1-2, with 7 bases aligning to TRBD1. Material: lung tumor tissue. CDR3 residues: CAGSYRQGGGNTF. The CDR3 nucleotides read TGTGCCGGCAGTTACCGGCAGGGGGGCGGCAACACCTTC.